What follows describes a single T cell receptor beta chain. How the authors handled the data: Reference gene primer amplification gave nucleated cell count estimates. Here immunoSEQ multiplex PCR was the method, and the copy in TCRdb shows in-frame clones only, minus some. V, J and clone size are taken as reported in that table, and D and trimming were inferred from the DNA itself. The sample contains fewer than 250,000 clones, about 85% of which appear only once. V was clipped by 7 bases and J by 1 base, with 17 bases between them. CDR1 is SGHVS, CDR2 FQNEAQ, per germline. This CDR3 has 15 residues. The sample comes from a study of blood T cell repertoires in COVID-19. Across the study: Donors in the United States, Italy and Spain gave samples during acute or convalescent COVID-19. PBMCs, B-cell-depleted T cells, or T cells provided the cDNA or gDNA that made up the material.

The specimen was peripheral blood. The chain recombines TRBV7-8 with TRBJ2-7; maybe TRBD1 (6 bases). The receptor's source is a young man with active or convalescent COVID-19. CDR3 DNA sequence: TGTGCCAGCACCCTCGACACAGGGAGTTCCTACGAGCAGTACTTC. Its translation is CASTLDTGSSYEQYF.